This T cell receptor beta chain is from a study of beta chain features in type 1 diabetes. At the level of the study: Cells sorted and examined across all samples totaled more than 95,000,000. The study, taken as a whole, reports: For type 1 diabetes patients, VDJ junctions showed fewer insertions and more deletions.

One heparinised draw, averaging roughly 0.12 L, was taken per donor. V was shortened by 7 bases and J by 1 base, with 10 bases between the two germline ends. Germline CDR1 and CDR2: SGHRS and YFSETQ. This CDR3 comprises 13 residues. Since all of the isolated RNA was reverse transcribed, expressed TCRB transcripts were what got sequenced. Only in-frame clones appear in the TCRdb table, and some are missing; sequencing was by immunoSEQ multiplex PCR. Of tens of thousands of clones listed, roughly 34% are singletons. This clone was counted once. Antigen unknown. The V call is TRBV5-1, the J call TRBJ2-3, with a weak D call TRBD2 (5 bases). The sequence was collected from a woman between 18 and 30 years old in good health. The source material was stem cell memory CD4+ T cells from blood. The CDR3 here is CASCTGGTDTQYF. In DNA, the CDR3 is TGCGCCAGCTGTACCGGGGGCACAGATACGCAGTATTTT.